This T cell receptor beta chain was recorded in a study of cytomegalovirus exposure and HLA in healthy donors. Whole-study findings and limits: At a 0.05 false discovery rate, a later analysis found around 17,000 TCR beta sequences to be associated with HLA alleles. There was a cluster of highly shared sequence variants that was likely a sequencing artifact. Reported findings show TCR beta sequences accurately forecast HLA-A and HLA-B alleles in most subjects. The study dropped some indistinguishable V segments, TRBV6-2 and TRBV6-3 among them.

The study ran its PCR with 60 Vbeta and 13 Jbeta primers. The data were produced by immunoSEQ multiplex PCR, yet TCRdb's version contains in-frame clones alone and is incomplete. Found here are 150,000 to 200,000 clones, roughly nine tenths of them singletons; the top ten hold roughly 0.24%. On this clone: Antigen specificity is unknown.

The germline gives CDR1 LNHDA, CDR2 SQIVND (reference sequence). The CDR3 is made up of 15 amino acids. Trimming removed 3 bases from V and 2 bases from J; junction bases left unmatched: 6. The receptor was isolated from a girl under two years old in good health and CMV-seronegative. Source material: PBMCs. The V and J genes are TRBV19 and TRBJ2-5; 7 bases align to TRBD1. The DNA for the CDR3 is TGTGCCAGTAGTATTCTGTCAGGGGGTCAAGAGACCCAGTACTTC. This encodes CASSILSGGQETQYF.